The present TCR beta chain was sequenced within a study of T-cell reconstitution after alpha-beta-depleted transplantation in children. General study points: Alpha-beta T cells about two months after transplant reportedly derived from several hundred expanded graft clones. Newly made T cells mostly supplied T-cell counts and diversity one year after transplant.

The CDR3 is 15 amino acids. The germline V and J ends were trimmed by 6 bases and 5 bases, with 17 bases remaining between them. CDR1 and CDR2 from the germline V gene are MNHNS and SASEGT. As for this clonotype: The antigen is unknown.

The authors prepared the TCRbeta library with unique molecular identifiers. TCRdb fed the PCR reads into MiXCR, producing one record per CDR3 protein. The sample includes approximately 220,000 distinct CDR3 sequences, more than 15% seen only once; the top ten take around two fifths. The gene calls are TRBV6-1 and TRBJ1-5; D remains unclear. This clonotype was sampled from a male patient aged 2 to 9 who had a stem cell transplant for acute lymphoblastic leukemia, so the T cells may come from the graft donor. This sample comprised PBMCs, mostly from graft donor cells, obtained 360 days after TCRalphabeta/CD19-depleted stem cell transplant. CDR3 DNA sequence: TGTGCCAGCAGAGAGGCGGGCTCCCCTCATCAGCCCCAGCATTTT. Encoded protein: CASREAGSPHQPQHF.